The 30 T cell receptor beta chains given below trace back to one sample, sequenced in a study of Ad26.COV2.S vaccination and SARS-CoV-2 variants. Treatment given: over 15 received Ad26.COV2.S at low or high dose, single or two shots; roughly five received placebo; per-sample allocation not given. Day 63 after the first injection of vaccine or placebo was the sampling time. TCRdb's copy holds only in-frame clones and misses some; the assay was immunoSEQ multiplex PCR. The sample yields more than 300,000 clones, around four fifths seen once. Sequences were derived from peripheral blood, sampled in a trial of Ad26.COV2.S vaccine versus placebo. These receptor sequences come from a person aged 18-60 years who received the Ad26.COV2.S COVID-19 vaccine or a placebo.

The chain uses TRBV3-1 (or the pseudogene TRBV3-2) and TRBJ2-3; the D call may be TRBD1 or TRBD2 (5 bases each). This CDR3 is built from 15 residues. Trimming removed 4 bases at V and 3 bases at J, with 14 bases between. CDR1 LGHDT and CDR2 YNNKEL come from the germline V gene (reference sequence). CDR3 sequence reads: CASSPRDRLTDTQYF. In DNA form, the CDR3 reads TGTGCCAGCAGCCCCCGGGACCGCCTTACAGATACGCAGTATTTT.

This sequence joins TRBV24-1 and TRBJ2-1; TRBD1 agrees at 9 bases. The CDR3 totals 17 residues. Germline CDR1 is KGHDR and CDR2 is SFDVKD. J gave up 0 bases and V 5 bases, and 7 bases lay outside the gene matches. The CDR3 nucleotides read TGTGCCACCAGTGCCGGGACAGGGACGTTCTCCTACAATGAGCAGTTCTTC. Translated: CATSAGTGTFSYNEQFF.

The chain carries TRBV6-6 and TRBJ2-3; 13 bases are shared with TRBD2. There are 16 residues in the CDR3. V lost 0 bases to trimming and J lost 3 bases; unmatched junction nucleotides: 0. Germline CDR1 MNHNY, CDR2 SVGAGI (reference sequence). In DNA form, the CDR3 reads TGTGCCAGCAGTTACTCACTAGCGGGGGGGACAGATACGCAGTATTTT. Protein product: CASSYSLAGGTDTQYF.

The rearrangement links TRBV3-1 (or the pseudogene TRBV3-2) to TRBJ1-4; 7 bases fit TRBD1. CDR3 size: 14 residues. The germline CDR1 and CDR2 sequences are LGHDT and YNNKEL (reference sequence). V lost 4 bases and J lost 8; bases outside the gene matches: 7. CDR3: CASSRTGAEEKLFF. CDR3 in DNA: TGTGCCAGCAGCCGTACAGGGGCAGAGGAAAAACTGTTTTTT.

This clone was observed a few times. The gene calls are TRBV7-9 and TRBJ2-5, with TRBD1 matching over 7 bases. V lost 1 base, J lost 1 base, and 3 bases stayed unmatched. Germline CDR1 and CDR2: SEHNR and FQNEAQ (reference sequence). CDR3 size: 15 residues. The CDR3 coding sequence is TGTGCCAGCAGCTTAGTAGGGGGCCCCCAAGAGACCCAGTACTTC. Translating gives CASSLVGGPQETQYF.

The CDR3 DNA follows: TGCAGTGCTAGGGGGAGCCAGCGGTTCTTC. It translates to CSARGSQRFF. The gene calls are TRBV20-1 and TRBJ2-1; D perhaps matches TRBD2 (5 bases). This CDR3 has 10 amino acids. Trimming took 3 bases from V and 15 from J, leaving 12 bases between them. Germline V gives CDR1 DFQATT, CDR2 SNEGSKA (reference sequence).

The CDR3 nucleotides read TGTGCCAGCAGCCCGGGACTAGCGGGGGGGCATTCCTACAATGAGCAGTTCTTC. As protein: CASSPGLAGGHSYNEQFF. The rearrangement uses TRBV4-2 and TRBJ2-1; 16 positions match TRBD2. This CDR3 is built from 18 residues. With V trimmed by 4 bases and J by 1 base, 4 bases remained unmatched. Germline assignment: CDR1 LGHNA and CDR2 YNFKEQ.

This rearrangement joins TRBV19 to TRBJ1-1; D may be TRBD1 (5 bases). V lost 4 bases to trimming and J lost 8 bases, with 14 bases between them. The CDR3 is made up of 13 amino acids. The germline V gene has CDR1 LNHDA and CDR2 SQIVND (reference sequence). The CDR3 DNA reads TGTGCCAGTAGTACTCGACAGCCAGCCGAAGCTTTCTTT. Translating gives CASSTRQPAEAFF.

The chain has TRBV6-5 and TRBJ2-5, with 7 bases identical to TRBD2. This CDR3 is 14 amino acids long. From germline, CDR1 is MNHEY and CDR2 SVGAGI. V lost 7 bases, J lost 2 bases, and 7 bases stayed unmatched. The CDR3 nucleotides are TGTGCCAGCACCCCCGGGGGGTTTCAAGAGACCCAGTACTTC. Its protein is CASTPGGFQETQYF.

This chain links TRBV7-5 with TRBJ1-4; the table's D call, TRBD1, has no DNA check behind it. TRBV7-5 is classified as a pseudogene. This CDR3 comprises 18 residues. As DNA, the CDR3 is TGTGTCAGAAGCTTTTTCAACCTCACGACAAGGCCTAATGAAAAACTGTTTTTT. Its protein product is CVRSFFNLTTRPNEKLFF.

This clone appeared once. This chain links TRBV19 with TRBJ1-5; 8 nucleotides agree with TRBD1. The CDR3 totals 16 residues. The V gene's germline CDR1 is LNHDA and CDR2 SQIVND (reference sequence). The V segment lost 6 bases and the J segment 1 base; nucleotides outside the gene matches: 8. CDR3 DNA sequence: TGTGCCAGTAGCAACGACAGGGGAAGGAGCAATCAGCCCCAGCATTTT. Translating gives CASSNDRGRSNQPQHF.

The gene calls are TRBV5-1 and TRBJ2-3; D tentatively fits TRBD1 or TRBD2 (5 bases each). The germline V and J ends were trimmed by 8 bases and 6 bases, with 19 bases remaining between them. The CDR3 is 14 amino acids. Germline CDR1 reads SGHRS; CDR2 reads YFSETQ. CDR3 sequence reads: CASGELGDWDTQYF. As DNA, the CDR3 is TGCGCCAGTGGTGAATTGGGGGATTGGGATACGCAGTATTTT. The whole variable domain, filled in from reference TRBV5-1 and TRBJ2-3, reads KAGVTQTPRYLIKTRGQQVTLSCSPISGHRSVSWYQQTPGQGLQFLFEYFSETQRNKGNFPGRFSGRQFSNSRSEMNVSTLELGDSALYLCASGELGDWDTQYFGPGTRLTVL.

The chain links TRBV19 to TRBJ2-7; 7 bases fit TRBD1. The CDR3 loop spans 15 amino acids. Germline V gives CDR1 LNHDA, CDR2 SQIVND (reference sequence). V trimming: 2 bases; J trimming: 4 bases; junction bases outside the gene matches: 8. As DNA, the CDR3 is TGTGCCAGTAGTATAATGAGGGGGCGAAAATACGAGCAGTACTTC. This encodes CASSIMRGRKYEQYF. Supplemented by reference TRBV19 and TRBJ2-7, the full variable domain reads DGGITQSPKYLFRKEGQNVTLSCEQNLNHDAMYWYRQDPGQGLRLIYYSQIVNDFQKGDIAEGYSVSREKKESFPLTVTSAQKNPTAFYLCASSIMRGRKYEQYFGPGTRLTVT.

In its sample, this clone was seen once. The chain couples TRBV28 to TRBJ2-1; 7 bases map to TRBD2. Germline values: CDR1 MDHEN, CDR2 SYDVKM. The CDR3 is made up of 10 amino acids. CDR3 sequence: CASGRQGQFF. In DNA form, the CDR3 reads TGTGCTAGCGGGCGGCAGGGGCAGTTCTTC.

This clone is a singleton in its sample. The identical CDR3 is also encoded by other nucleotide sequences in the sample. The V call is TRBV9, the J call TRBJ2-2, with 7 positions matching TRBD2. This CDR3 is built from 16 residues. Trimming removed 0 bases from V and 4 bases from J; junction bases left unmatched: 6. Germline V gene data show CDR1 as SGDLS and CDR2 as YYNGEE. CDR3 coding DNA: TGTGCCAGCAGCGTAGGCGTAGGGAGGGCCACCGGGGAGCTGTTTTTT. Amino acids: CASSVGVGRATGELFF.

CDR3 nucleotide sequence: TGTGCCAGCAGTGAACAGGGAGCTGAGAACACTGAAGCTTTCTTT. It encodes CASSEQGAENTEAFF. V is TRBV2 and J is TRBJ1-1, with D possibly TRBD1 on 5 matching bases. This CDR3 has 15 amino acids. The germline gives CDR1 SNHLY, CDR2 FYNNEI. Trimming stripped 2 bases from V and 1 base from J, with 11 bases between.

The CDR3 loop reads CASSDLRGPGYGYTF. CDR3 nucleotides: TGTGCCAGCAGTGACTTGAGGGGGCCCGGGTATGGCTACACCTTC. The chain uses TRBV25-1 and TRBJ1-2, with 7 nucleotides matching TRBD1. The CDR3 loop spans 15 amino acids. With V trimmed by 3 bases and J by 5 bases, 9 bases remained unmatched. Germline V gene lookup returns CDR1 MGHDK and CDR2 SYGVNS.

J is TRBJ1-1 and V is TRBV14; D remains unclear. The germline V and J ends were trimmed by 1 base and 5 bases, with 14 bases remaining between them. The CDR3 spans 15 residues. The germline V gene has CDR1 SGHDN and CDR2 FVKESK. The CDR3 reads CASSQVLGDDTEAFF. CDR3 in DNA: TGTGCCAGCAGCCAAGTACTGGGAGATGATACTGAAGCTTTCTTT.

The chain employs TRBV10-3 and TRBJ1-6; no firm D call. The CDR3 sequence is 14 residues long. Germline V CDR1 and CDR2: ENHRY, SYGVKD. The V gene lost 0 bases and the J gene lost 10 bases, with 10 bases spanning the gap. CDR3 sequence: CAISESTVTSPLHF. The CDR3 DNA is TGTGCCATCAGTGAGTCGACGGTAACCTCACCCCTCCACTTT.

Details on this clone: Other DNA variants within this sample encode the same CDR3. The chain recombines TRBV27 with TRBJ2-3; 7 nucleotides line up with TRBD1. Germline lookup yields CDR1 MNHEY and CDR2 SMNVEV (reference sequence). V gave up 0 bases and J gave up 0 bases; unmatched junction bases: 0. The CDR3 runs to 15 residues. The CDR3 reads CASSLSTGSTDTQYF. DNA of the CDR3: TGTGCCAGCAGTTTATCGACAGGGAGCACAGATACGCAGTATTTT.

The chain uses TRBV7-2 and TRBJ2-1; D is possibly TRBD2 (6 bases). Per the germline V gene, CDR1 is SGHTA and CDR2 is FQGNSA. This CDR3 is 15 amino acids long. V lost 1 base and J lost 1, with 8 bases in between. CDR3 in DNA: TGTGCCAGCAGCTTAGGCCGGGGGTCCTACAATGAGCAGTTCTTC. Translation: CASSLGRGSYNEQFF.

This rearrangement joins TRBV4-1 to TRBJ2-4; D may correspond to TRBD1 or TRBD2 (6 bases each). Germline-derived CDR1 and CDR2 are MGHRA and YSYEKL. V was pared by 1 base and J by 0 bases, with 16 bases between. The CDR3 sequence is 18 residues long. The CDR3, as DNA: TGCGCCAGCAGCCAAGGGAGAGGGGGGCCGAGAGCCAAAAACATTCAGTACTTC. Translation gives CASSQGRGGPRAKNIQYF.

The gene calls are TRBV10-3 and TRBJ1-5; TRBD1 is a possible D gene (5 bases). Looked up from germline, CDR1 is ENHRY and CDR2 is SYGVKD. Trimming removed 5 bases at V and 3 bases at J, with 11 bases between. The CDR3 totals 14 residues. This CDR3 reads CAISRGVPNQPQHF. The CDR3 coding sequence is TGTGCCATCAGTCGAGGGGTTCCCAATCAGCCCCAGCATTTT.

This chain links TRBV20-1 with TRBJ2-5; D uncertain. Germline V gene data show CDR1 as DFQATT and CDR2 as SNEGSKA (reference sequence). The length of the CDR3 is 13 residues. The V end was cut by 3 bases, the J end by 3 bases, with 11 bases between. The CDR3 here is CSASKTYEETQYF. The CDR3 nucleotides read TGCAGTGCTAGTAAGACTTACGAAGAGACCCAGTACTTC.

The genes are TRBV4-1 and TRBJ2-2; D uncertain. CDR3 length: 15 amino acids. Trimming pared 3 bases from V and 1 base from J, leaving 9 bases between. Germline V CDR1 and CDR2: MGHRA, YSYEKL. The CDR3 loop reads CASSHWTGNTGELFF. In DNA, the CDR3 is TGCGCCAGCAGCCATTGGACGGGGAACACCGGGGAGCTGTTTTTT.

CDR3 nucleotides: TGCGCCAGCAGCTACTCCTACAATGAGCAGTTCTTC. Translating it yields CASSYSYNEQFF. The chain recombines TRBV5-1 with TRBJ2-1; D is unclear. Germline CDR1 reads SGHRS; CDR2 reads YFSETQ. V lost 3 bases to trimming and J lost 0 bases, with 1 base between them. The CDR3 spans 12 residues.

This chain connects TRBV12-3 or TRBV12-4 to TRBJ1-5; no definite D call. The CDR3 contains 11 residues. Trimming removed 3 bases at V and 12 bases at J, with 9 bases between. The CDR3 here is CASSFLTVQHF. The CDR3, as DNA: TGTGCCAGCAGTTTCCTCACGGTCCAGCATTTT.

This clone turned up a few times. V is TRBV20-1 and J is TRBJ1-5; D remains ambiguous. V lost 3 bases and J lost 2, with 17 bases in between. CDR1 DFQATT and CDR2 SNEGSKA come from the germline V gene (reference sequence). CDR3 length: 16 residues. CDR3 region: CSASPGIERGNQPQHF. The CDR3 bases are TGCAGTGCTAGTCCGGGAATTGAACGTGGCAATCAGCCCCAGCATTTT.

The chain employs TRBV5-1 and TRBJ1-2, with 7 bases aligning to TRBD1. CDR1 and CDR2 (germline): SGHRS, YFSETQ. This CDR3 is built from 18 residues. Trimming cost V 2 bases and J 4 bases; bases outside gene matches: 17. The CDR3 sequence: CASSFEMRTGTVRYGYTF. The CDR3 DNA follows: TGCGCCAGCAGCTTCGAGATGAGGACCGGGACAGTTCGCTATGGCTACACCTTC.

As DNA, the CDR3 is TGTGCCAGCTCCTCTGCCCGCCTCAATCAGCCCCAGCATTTT. Its translation is CASSSARLNQPQHF. The chain is built from TRBV28 and TRBJ1-5; D unclear. Trimming pared 8 bases from V and 3 bases from J, leaving 14 bases between. Looked up from germline, CDR1 is MDHEN and CDR2 is SYDVKM. The CDR3 loop spans 14 amino acids. Full variable domain (rest looked up from reference TRBV28 and TRBJ1-5): DVKVTQSSRYLVKRTGEKVFLECVQDMDHENMFWYRQDPGLGLRLIYFSYDVKMKEKGDIPEGYSVSREKKERFSLILESASTNQTSMYLCASSSARLNQPQHFGDGTRLSIL.